One and the same sample provided the 19 T cell receptor beta chains below, sequenced in a study of T-cell reconstitution after alpha-beta-depleted transplantation in children. Unique molecular identifiers tagged the TCRbeta library. Each CDR3 protein is one row after TCRdb ran MiXCR on the PCR reads. The sample records about 580,000 distinct CDR3 sequences, 23% being singletons. Specimen: PBMCs, mostly from graft donor cells, collected 360 days after TCRalphabeta/CD19-depleted stem cell transplant. The receptors derive from a boy under two years old who had a stem cell transplant for acute myeloid leukemia, so the T cells may come from the graft donor.

At least ten counts were recorded for this clonotype. The chain uses TRBV12-3 or TRBV12-4 and TRBJ2-1; TRBD2 agrees at 8 bases. V shed 5 bases, J shed 10 bases, and the junction held 10 bases outside the gene matches. The CDR3 loop spans 14 amino acids. The CDR3 loop is CASSPIGGAFEQFF. CDR3 coding DNA: TGTGCCAGCAGTCCTATCGGGGGGGCTTTCGAGCAGTTCTTC.

This clonotype has just a few counts. This chain uses TRBV20-1 with TRBJ1-2; the D is unclear. CDR3 length equals 10 residues. Per the germline V gene, CDR1 is DFQATT and CDR2 is SNEGSKA (reference sequence). Trimming cost V 0 bases and J 8 bases, with 4 bases left between them. The CDR3 is CSARDAGYTF. In DNA form, the CDR3 reads TGCAGTGCTAGAGATGCCGGCTACACCTTC.

V is TRBV4-3 and J is TRBJ1-4; D is ambiguous. The germline gives CDR1 LGHNA, CDR2 YSLEER. Trimming left V 1 base short and J 7 bases short, with 13 bases between. CDR3 size: 15 residues. The CDR3, as DNA: TGCGCCAGCAGCCAAGCTCGGGAGACGGGTGAAAAACTGTTTTTT. Residues: CASSQARETGEKLFF.

The genes are TRBV4-2 and TRBJ2-1; the D is unclear. The CDR3 loop spans 17 amino acids. Per germline, CDR1 LGHNA and CDR2 YNFKEQ. V lost 0 bases and J lost 0, with 12 bases in between. CDR3 bases: TGTGCCAGCAGCCAAGATTCCGGATTCGGCTCCTACAATGAGCAGTTCTTC. It yields the protein CASSQDSGFGSYNEQFF.

The CDR3 sequence: CATSDWGITDTQYF. DNA of the CDR3: TGTGCCACCAGTGATTGGGGAATTACAGATACGCAGTATTTT. The chain is built from TRBV24-1 and TRBJ2-3, with D uncertain. CDR3 size: 14 residues. Germline CDR1 and CDR2: KGHDR and SFDVKD. Between the trimmed V and J ends, which lost 2 bases and 3 bases, there was a span of 8 bases.

This clonotype was found a few times. The chain is built from TRBV6-1 and TRBJ2-7; D is unclear. The CDR3 is 14 amino acids. Germline V gene data show CDR1 as MNHNS and CDR2 as SASEGT. V lost 4 bases to trimming and J lost 5 bases, with 15 bases between them. CDR3 loop: CASSVAPDLDEQYF. The CDR3 coding sequence is TGTGCCAGCAGTGTAGCCCCCGACCTCGACGAGCAGTACTTC.

The chain couples TRBV18 to TRBJ2-1, with 12 bases lining up with TRBD1. The ends lost 3 bases at V and 6 bases at J; junction bases unmatched: 9. CDR1 is KGHSH and CDR2 is LQKENI in the germline V gene. This CDR3 comprises 17 residues. Here the CDR3 DNA reads TGTGCCAGCTCACCCTTCCGGGACAGGGGGCAGGGCAATGAGCAGTTCTTC. Translated, it gives CASSPFRDRGQGNEQFF.

This clonotype came up a few times. This chain joins TRBV5-1 and TRBJ2-5; either TRBD1 or TRBD2 may supply D (5 bases each). Germline CDR1 SGHRS, CDR2 YFSETQ. The CDR3 totals 15 residues. V gave up 0 bases and J gave up 1 base, with 10 bases separating them. CDR3 residues: CASSLATGTQETQYF. CDR3 coding DNA: TGCGCCAGCAGCTTGGCCACGGGGACCCAAGAGACCCAGTACTTC. The variable domain in full, completed from reference TRBV5-1 and TRBJ2-5, reads KAGVTQTPRYLIKTRGQQVTLSCSPISGHRSVSWYQQTPGQGLQFLFEYFSETQRNKGNFPGRFSGRQFSNSRSEMNVSTLELGDSALYLCASSLATGTQETQYFGPGTRLLVL.

The V gene is TRBV7-9, the J gene TRBJ2-5; no clear D gene. V was clipped by 4 bases and J by 4 bases, with 16 bases between them. There are 15 residues in the CDR3. CDR1 is SEHNR, CDR2 FQNEAQ, per germline (reference sequence). The DNA for the CDR3 is TGTGCCAGCAGCTCCTCGGACCGATCCCCAGAGACCCAGTACTTC. Translating it yields CASSSSDRSPETQYF.

This clonotype was seen at least ten times. A junction end diverges from the germline sequence, so it may reflect a read error. The chain has TRBV7-9 and TRBJ2-1; D is undetermined. Germline CDR1 SEHNR, CDR2 FQNEAQ (reference sequence). The CDR3 sequence is 12 residues long. CDR3 bases: TGCGCCAGCAGCTTGGGTGCTAATGAGCAGTTCTTC. Its protein product is CASSLGANEQFF.

V usage is TRBV6-1 and J usage is TRBJ2-5; 8 bases map to TRBD1. The V segment lost 6 bases and the J segment 5 bases; nucleotides outside the gene matches: 11. This CDR3 is 15 amino acids long. CDR1 is MNHNS and CDR2 is SASEGT in the germline V gene. The CDR3 sequence: CASSLGQAVDETQYF. CDR3 DNA: TGTGCCAGCAGCTTGGGACAGGCGGTTGATGAGACCCAGTACTTC.

This chain connects TRBV4-2 to TRBJ2-5; 10 bases map to TRBD1. The V segment lost 5 bases and the J segment 5 bases; nucleotides outside the gene matches: 8. CDR3 length: 15 amino acids. Germline CDR1 reads LGHNA; CDR2 reads YNFKEQ. CDR3 residues: CASSELGQGRETQYF. The CDR3, as DNA: TGTGCCAGCAGCGAACTGGGACAGGGGCGGGAGACCCAGTACTTC.

This clonotype has just a few counts. V is TRBV21-1 and J is TRBJ2-7; the table calls TRBD2, which could not be checked here. TRBV21-1 is designated a pseudogene. The CDR3 covers 16 residues. The CDR3 spells CASSTLRCSLFYEQYV. The CDR3 bases are TGTGCCAGCAGCACCCTCCGTTGTTCCCTATTCTACGAGCAGTACGTC.

The V call is TRBV20-1, the J call TRBJ2-1, with TRBD2 identical over 13 bases. The CDR3 is made up of 14 amino acids. Trimming removed 3 bases from V and 7 bases from J; junction bases left unmatched: 3. Germline assignment: CDR1 DFQATT and CDR2 SNEGSKA (reference sequence). CDR3 bases: TGCAGTGCTAGGACTAGCGGGGGGACAAATGAGCAGTTCTTC. Amino acid sequence: CSARTSGGTNEQFF.

This clonotype was recorded many times. J is TRBJ2-7 and V is TRBV7-2; TRBD2 might be the D (6 bases). This CDR3 has 16 amino acids. Germline CDR1 is SGHTA and CDR2 is FQGNSA. The V end was cut by 4 bases, the J end by 4 bases, with 20 bases between. This chain's CDR3 is CASSYIARDGGYEQYF. The CDR3 DNA is TGTGCCAGCAGCTACATAGCAAGGGACGGAGGGTACGAGCAGTACTTC.

The chain is built from TRBV5-1 and TRBJ2-3, with D possibly being TRBD2 (6 bases). The CDR3 is 16 residues long. Looked up from germline, CDR1 is SGHRS and CDR2 is YFSETQ. V was shortened by 4 bases and J by 5 bases, with 20 bases between the two germline ends. CDR3 DNA: TGCGCCAGCAGCCCTCCGGTTGGAAGGGGAGGAGATACGCAGTATTTT. Protein sequence: CASSPPVGRGGDTQYF.

The chain links TRBV25-1 to TRBJ2-3; no clear D. V was trimmed by 1 base and J by 4 bases, leaving 12 bases between them. Germline lookup yields CDR1 MGHDK and CDR2 SYGVNS. This CDR3 contains 15 residues. Here the CDR3 DNA reads TGTGCCAGCAGTGAATCGGTGGGGTCGGCAGATACGCAGTATTTT. It is translated as CASSESVGSADTQYF.

This sequence joins TRBV21-1 and TRBJ1-2; TRBD1 is the table's D call, not checked against the DNA. TRBV21-1 is a listed pseudogene. The CDR3 sequence is 15 residues long. DNA of the CDR3: TGTGCCAGCAGCAGGGGACAGGGCCCACCCTATGGCTACACCTTC. It encodes CASSRGQGPPYGYTF.

This clonotype turned up a few times. CDR3 coding DNA: TGTGCCAGCTCCGACAGGGCATCGTACGAGCAGTACTTC. This encodes CASSDRASYEQYF. The V call is TRBV6-1, the J call TRBJ2-7, with 7 bases matching TRBD1. CDR1 is MNHNS and CDR2 is SASEGT in the germline V gene. V shed 8 bases, J shed 4 bases, and the junction held 8 bases outside the gene matches. The CDR3 has 13 amino acids.